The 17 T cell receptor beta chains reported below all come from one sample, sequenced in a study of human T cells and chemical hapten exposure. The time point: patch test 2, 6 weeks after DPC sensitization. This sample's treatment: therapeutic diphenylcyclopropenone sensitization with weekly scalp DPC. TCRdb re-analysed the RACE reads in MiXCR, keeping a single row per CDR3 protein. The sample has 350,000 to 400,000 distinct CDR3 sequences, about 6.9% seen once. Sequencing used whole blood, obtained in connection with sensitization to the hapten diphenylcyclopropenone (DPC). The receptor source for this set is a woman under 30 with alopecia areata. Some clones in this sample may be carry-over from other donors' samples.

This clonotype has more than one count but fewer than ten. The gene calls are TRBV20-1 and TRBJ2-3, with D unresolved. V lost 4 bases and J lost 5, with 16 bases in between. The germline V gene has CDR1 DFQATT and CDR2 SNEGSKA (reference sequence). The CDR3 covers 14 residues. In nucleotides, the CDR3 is TGCAGTGCTAAGGACCCAAGGGCGGAAGATACGCAGTATTTT. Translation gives CSAKDPRAEDTQYF.

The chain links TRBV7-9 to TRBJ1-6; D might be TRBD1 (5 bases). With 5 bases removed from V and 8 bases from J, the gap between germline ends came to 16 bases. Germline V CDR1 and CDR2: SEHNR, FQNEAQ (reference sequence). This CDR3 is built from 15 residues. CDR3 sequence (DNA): TGTGCCAGCAGCCTAAGACAGATTGCTGATTCACCCCTCCACTTT. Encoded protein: CASSLRQIADSPLHF.

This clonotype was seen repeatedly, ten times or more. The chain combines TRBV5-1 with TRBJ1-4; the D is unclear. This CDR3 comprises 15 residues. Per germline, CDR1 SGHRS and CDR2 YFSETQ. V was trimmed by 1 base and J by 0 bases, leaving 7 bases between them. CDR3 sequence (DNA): TGCGCCAGCAGCTTGACACCAACAACTAATGAAAAACTGTTTTTT. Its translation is CASSLTPTTNEKLFF.

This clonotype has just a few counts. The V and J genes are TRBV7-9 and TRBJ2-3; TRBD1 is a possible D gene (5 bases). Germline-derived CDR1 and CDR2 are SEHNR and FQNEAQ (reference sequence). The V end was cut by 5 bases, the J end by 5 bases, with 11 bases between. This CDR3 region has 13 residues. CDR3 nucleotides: TGTGCCAGCAGCCCCCATCAGGGAGATACGCAGTATTTT. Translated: CASSPHQGDTQYF.

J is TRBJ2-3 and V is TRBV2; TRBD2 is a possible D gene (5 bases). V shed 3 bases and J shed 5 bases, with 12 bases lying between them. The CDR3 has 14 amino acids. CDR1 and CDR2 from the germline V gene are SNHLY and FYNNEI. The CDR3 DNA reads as TGTGCCAGCAGTGACCGCCCGCGGGTAGATACGCAGTATTTT. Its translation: CASSDRPRVDTQYF.

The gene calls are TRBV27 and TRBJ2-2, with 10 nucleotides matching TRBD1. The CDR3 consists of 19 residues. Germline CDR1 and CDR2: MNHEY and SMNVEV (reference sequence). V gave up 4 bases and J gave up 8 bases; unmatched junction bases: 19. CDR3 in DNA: TGTGCCAGCAGTTCCCTCTTTTCCCACGACAGGGGGCTATATGGGGAGCTGTTTTTT. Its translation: CASSSLFSHDRGLYGELFF.

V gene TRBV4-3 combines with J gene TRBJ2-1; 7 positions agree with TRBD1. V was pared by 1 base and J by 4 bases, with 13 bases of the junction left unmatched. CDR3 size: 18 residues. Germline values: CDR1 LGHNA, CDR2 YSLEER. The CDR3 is CASSQGRQGVTRYNEQFF. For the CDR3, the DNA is TGCGCCAGCAGCCAAGGACGGCAGGGGGTAACAAGGTACAATGAGCAGTTCTTC.

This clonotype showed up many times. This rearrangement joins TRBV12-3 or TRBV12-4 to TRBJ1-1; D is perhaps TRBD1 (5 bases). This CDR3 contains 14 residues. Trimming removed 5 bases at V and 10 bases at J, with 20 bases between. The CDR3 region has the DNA TGTGCCAGCAGTCCCGGGACGGGACCCATTGGAGCTTTCTTT. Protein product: CASSPGTGPIGAFF.

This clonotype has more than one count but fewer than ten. CDR3 in amino acids: CASSSRGDNYNEQFF. CDR3 coding DNA: TGCGCCAGCAGCTCGCGGGGGGACAACTACAATGAGCAGTTCTTC. The chain recombines TRBV5-1 with TRBJ2-1; the match to TRBD2 covers 8 bases. CDR1 and CDR2 (germline): SGHRS, YFSETQ. The V and J ends lost 3 bases and 3 bases, in that order; junction bases with no gene match: 5. This CDR3 is 15 amino acids long.

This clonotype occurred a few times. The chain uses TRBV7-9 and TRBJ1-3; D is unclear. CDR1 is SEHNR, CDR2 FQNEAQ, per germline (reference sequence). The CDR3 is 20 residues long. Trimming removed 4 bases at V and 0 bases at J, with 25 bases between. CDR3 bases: TGTGCCAGCAGCTCCCTAAGAGACGGTTATAGGGCGATCTCTGGAAACACCATATATTTT. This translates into CASSSLRDGYRAISGNTIYF.

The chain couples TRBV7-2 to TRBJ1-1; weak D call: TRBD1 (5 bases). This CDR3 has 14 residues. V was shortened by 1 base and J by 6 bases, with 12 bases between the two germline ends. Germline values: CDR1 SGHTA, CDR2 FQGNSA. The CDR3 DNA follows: TGTGCCAGCAGCTTAGTTTGGGGGTTCGCTGAAGCTTTCTTT. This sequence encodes CASSLVWGFAEAFF.

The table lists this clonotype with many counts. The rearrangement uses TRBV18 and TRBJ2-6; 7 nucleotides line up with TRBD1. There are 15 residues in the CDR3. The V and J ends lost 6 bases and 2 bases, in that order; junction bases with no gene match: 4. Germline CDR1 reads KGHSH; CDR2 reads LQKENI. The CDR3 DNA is TGTGCCAGCTCGTTTGGGACAGCTGGGGCCAACGTCCTGACTTTC. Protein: CASSFGTAGANVLTF.

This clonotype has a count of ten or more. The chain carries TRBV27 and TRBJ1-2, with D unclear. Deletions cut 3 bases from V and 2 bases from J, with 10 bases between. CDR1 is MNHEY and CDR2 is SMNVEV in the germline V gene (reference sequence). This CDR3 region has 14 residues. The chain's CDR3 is CASSFRRANYGYTF. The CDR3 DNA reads TGTGCCAGCAGTTTTCGGAGGGCGAACTATGGCTACACCTTC.

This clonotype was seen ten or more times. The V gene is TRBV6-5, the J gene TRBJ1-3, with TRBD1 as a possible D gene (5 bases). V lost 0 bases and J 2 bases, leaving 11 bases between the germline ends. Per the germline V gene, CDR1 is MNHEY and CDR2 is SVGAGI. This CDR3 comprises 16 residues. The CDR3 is CASSYSVQGTGNTIYF. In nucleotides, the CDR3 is TGTGCCAGCAGTTACTCGGTTCAGGGTACTGGAAACACCATATATTTT.

CDR3 nucleotide sequence: TGCGCCAGCAGCCCTCGACAGGGAGTCTCCTACGAGCAGTACTTC. Its translation is CASSPRQGVSYEQYF. This chain joins TRBV4-1 and TRBJ2-7; 7 bases map to TRBD1. This CDR3 spans 15 amino acids. Trimming cost V 4 bases and J 0 bases; bases outside gene matches: 6. Germline V CDR1 and CDR2: MGHRA, YSYEKL.

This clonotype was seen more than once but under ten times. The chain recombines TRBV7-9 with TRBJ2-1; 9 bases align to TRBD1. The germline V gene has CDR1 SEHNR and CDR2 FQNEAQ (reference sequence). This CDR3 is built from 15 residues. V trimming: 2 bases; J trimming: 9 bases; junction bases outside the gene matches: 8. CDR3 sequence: CASSLPGTGISEQFF. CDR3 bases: TGTGCCAGCAGCTTACCAGGGACAGGGATTAGTGAGCAGTTCTTC.

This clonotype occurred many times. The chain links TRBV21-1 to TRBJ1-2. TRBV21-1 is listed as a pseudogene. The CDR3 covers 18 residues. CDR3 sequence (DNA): TGTGCCAGCAGCAAAAAGGAGACGGAAAGTAGTAGAAACTATGGCTACACCTTC. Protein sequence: CASSKKETESSRNYGYTF.